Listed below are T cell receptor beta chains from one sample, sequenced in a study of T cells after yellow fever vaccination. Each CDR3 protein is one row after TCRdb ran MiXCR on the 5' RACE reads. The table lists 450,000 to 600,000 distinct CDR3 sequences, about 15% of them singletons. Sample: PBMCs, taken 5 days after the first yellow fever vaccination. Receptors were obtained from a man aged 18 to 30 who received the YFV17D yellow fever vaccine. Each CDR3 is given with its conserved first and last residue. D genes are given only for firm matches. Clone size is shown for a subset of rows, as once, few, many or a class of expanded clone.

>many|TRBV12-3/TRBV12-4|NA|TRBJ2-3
TGTGCCAGCAGTTTGTATCCAGATACGCAGTATTTT
CASSLYPDTQYF
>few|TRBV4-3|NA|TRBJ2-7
TGCGCCAGCAGCCCCAGTCTCTCCTACGAGCAGTACTTC
CASSPSLSYEQYF
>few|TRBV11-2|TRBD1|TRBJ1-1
TGTGCCAGCAGCTTAGGCCGTACAGGGGGCACTGAAGCTTTCTTT
CASSLGRTGGTEAFF
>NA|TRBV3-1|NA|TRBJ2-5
TGTGCCAGCAGCCAACGATGGGATAACCAAGAGACCCAGTACTTC
CASSQRWDNQETQYF
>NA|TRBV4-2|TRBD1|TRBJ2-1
TGTGCCAGCAGCCTAACCGGGACAGTGGGGTACAATGAGCAGTTCTTC
CASSLTGTVGYNEQFF
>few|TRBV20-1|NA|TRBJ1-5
TGCAGTGCATGGACAGAACATAGCAATCAGCCCCAGCATTTT
CSAWTEHSNQPQHF
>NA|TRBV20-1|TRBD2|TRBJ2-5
TGCAGTGCTAGAGTACTAGCGCTGGAGACCCAGTACTTC
CSARVLALETQYF
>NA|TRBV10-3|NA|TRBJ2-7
TGTGCCATCAGATACAGCCTGAGCTCCTACGAGCAGTACTTC
CAIRYSLSSYEQYF
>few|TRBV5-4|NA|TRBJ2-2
TGTGCCAGCAGCTTGGATCGAGGCGGGGAGCTGTTTTTT
CASSLDRGGELFF
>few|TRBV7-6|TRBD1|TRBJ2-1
TGTGCCAGCAGCCCAACCCCCGGGACAGGGGACAATGAGCAGTTCTTC
CASSPTPGTGDNEQFF
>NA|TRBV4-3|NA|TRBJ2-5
TGCGCCAGCAGCCAAGGTCCGGGAACAGAGACCCAGTACTTC
CASSQGPGTETQYF
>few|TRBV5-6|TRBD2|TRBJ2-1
TGTGCCAGCAGCTTGGACGGATGGGGGGGAGAGCAGTTCTTC
CASSLDGWGGEQFF
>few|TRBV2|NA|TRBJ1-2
TGTGCCAGCGTGACCGACCCCGGGAGTAACTATGGCTACACCTTC
CASVTDPGSNYGYTF
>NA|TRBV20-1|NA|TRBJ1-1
TGCAGTGCTAGAGGACCGGCTGGCACTGAAGCTTTCTTT
CSARGPAGTEAFF
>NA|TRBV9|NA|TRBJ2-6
TGTGCCAGCAGCTTTTCACGGGAGGGGGCTTTATCTGGGGCCAACGTCCTGACTTTC
CASSFSREGALSGANVLTF
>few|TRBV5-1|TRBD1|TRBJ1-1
TGCGCCAGCAGCCCCTCGGGACAGGGGGCGTCTGAAGCTTTCTTT
CASSPSGQGASEAFF
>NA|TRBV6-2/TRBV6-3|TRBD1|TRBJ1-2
TGTGCCAGCAGTTATTTCGAGGGGGCCTATGGCTACACCTTC
CASSYFEGAYGYTF
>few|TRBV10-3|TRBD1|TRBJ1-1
TGTGCCATCAGTTCCGGGACAGGGGGTTCAGCTTTCTTT
CAISSGTGGSAFF
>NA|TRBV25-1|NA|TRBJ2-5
TGTGCCAGCAGTGAAAATTCTGAGACCCAGTACTTC
CASSENSETQYF
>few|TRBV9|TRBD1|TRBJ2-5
TGTGCCAGCAGCGTAGGTGTACAGGGGCGCCAAGAGACCCAGTACTTC
CASSVGVQGRQETQYF
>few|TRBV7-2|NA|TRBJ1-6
TGTGCCAGCAGCTTATTCGGCTCCTATAATTCACCCCTCCACTTT
CASSLFGSYNSPLHF
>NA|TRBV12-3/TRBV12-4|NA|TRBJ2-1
TGTGCCAGCAGTTTATGGAGCGATTTGAGGAATGAGCAGTTCTTC
CASSLWSDLRNEQFF
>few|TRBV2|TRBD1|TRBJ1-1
TGTGCCAGCAGTGGAGTAGAGGGACAGGGCTCTCTCAGGGCTTTCTTT
CASSGVEGQGSLRAFF
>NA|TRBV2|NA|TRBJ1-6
TGTGCCAGCAGGGGGAGCGGGGACCTCTATAATTTACCCCTCCACTTT
CASRGSGDLYNLPLHF
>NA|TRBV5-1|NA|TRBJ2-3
TGCGCCAGCAGCTTCCCCCGGGACAGCACAGATACGCAGTATTTT
CASSFPRDSTDTQYF
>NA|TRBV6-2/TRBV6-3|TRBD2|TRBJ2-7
TGTGCCAGCAGTTACGAGCGGGGAACCTACGAGCAGTACTTC
CASSYERGTYEQYF
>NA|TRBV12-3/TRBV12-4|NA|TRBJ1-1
TGTGCCAGCACCCCGGGCAGGGGTGTTTTCTTT
CASTPGRGVFF
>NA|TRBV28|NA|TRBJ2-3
TGTGCCAGCAGTTCCGGGGGCAGGGTGGGGGCAGATACGCAGTATTTT
CASSSGGRVGADTQYF
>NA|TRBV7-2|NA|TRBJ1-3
TGTGCCAGCAGGTCGGGCGGCCTGATCTCTGGAAACACCATATATTTT
CASRSGGLISGNTIYF
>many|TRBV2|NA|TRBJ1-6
TGTGCCACTGCGGGCAATTCACCCCTCCACTTT
CATAGNSPLHF
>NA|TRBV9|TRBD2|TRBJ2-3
TGTGCCAGCAGCGTAAGTGCTAGCGGCTCTAGCACAGATACGCAGTATTTT
CASSVSASGSSTDTQYF
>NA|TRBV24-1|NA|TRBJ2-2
TGTGCCACCCTGGGAGACACCGGGGAGCTGTTTTTT
CATLGDTGELFF
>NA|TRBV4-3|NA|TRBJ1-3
TGCGCCAGCAGCCAAGAGGGCGCAGGCTCCTCTGGAAACACCATATATTTT
CASSQEGAGSSGNTIYF
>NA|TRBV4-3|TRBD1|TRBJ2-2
TGCGCCAGCAGCCGGACAGGGATAACGAACACCGGGGAGCTGTTTTTT
CASSRTGITNTGELFF
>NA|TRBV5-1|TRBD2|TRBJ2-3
TGCGCCAGCAGAACGGGACTAGCGCTTATAGATACGCAGTATTTT
CASRTGLALIDTQYF
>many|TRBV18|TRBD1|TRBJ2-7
TGTGCCAGCTCCCCTCGACAGGGGGCCTTAGAGCAGTACTTC
CASSPRQGALEQYF
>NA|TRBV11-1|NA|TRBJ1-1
TGTGCCAGCAGCTTTGTTGCCTTTGCGGGGGTCGATATGAACACTGAAGCTTTCTTT
CASSFVAFAGVDMNTEAFF
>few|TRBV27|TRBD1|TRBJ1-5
TGTGCCAGCAGTTTAGCAGGGGGACGGACGTGGTGGAATCAGCCCCAGCATTTT
CASSLAGGRTWWNQPQHF
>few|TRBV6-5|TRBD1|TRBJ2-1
TGTGCCAGCAGTTACGGACAGGGGGCAGGGAATGAGCAGTTCTTC
CASSYGQGAGNEQFF
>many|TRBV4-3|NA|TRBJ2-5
TGCGCCAGCAGCCAAGATACCAGGGTAGAGACCCAGTACTTC
CASSQDTRVETQYF
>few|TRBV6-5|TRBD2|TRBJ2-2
TGTGCCAGCAGTTATAGACTAGCGGGGGGAGACACCGGGGAGCTGTTTTTT
CASSYRLAGGDTGELFF
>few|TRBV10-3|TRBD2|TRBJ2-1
TGTGCCATCAGTGCTGGGACTAGCGGATACAATGAGCAGTTCTTC
CAISAGTSGYNEQFF
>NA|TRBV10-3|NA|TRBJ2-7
TGTGCCATCAGTGAGTCGAGGGGGGCCGAGCAGTACTTC
CAISESRGAEQYF
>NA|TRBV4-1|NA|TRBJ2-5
TGCGCCAGCAGCCCTTATAATCTCCAAGAGACCCAGTACTTC
CASSPYNLQETQYF
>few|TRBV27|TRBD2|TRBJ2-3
TGTGCCAGCAGCCGAACGCCTAGCGGGGGGATAGATACGCAGTATTTT
CASSRTPSGGIDTQYF
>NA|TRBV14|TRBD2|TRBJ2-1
TGTGCCAGCAGCCAAGCGGGGGGTTACAATGAGCAGTTCTTC
CASSQAGGYNEQFF
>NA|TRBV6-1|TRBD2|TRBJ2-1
TGTGCCAGCAGTCCCACTAGCGGGCGGGGAAATGAGCAGTTCTTC
CASSPTSGRGNEQFF
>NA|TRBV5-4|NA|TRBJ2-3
TGTGCCAGCAGCCCCGGGGCCCAAGGCACAGATACGCAGTATTTT
CASSPGAQGTDTQYF
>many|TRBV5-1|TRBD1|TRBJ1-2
TGCGCCAGCAGCTGGACGGGACAGGGAGGTGGCTACACCTTC
CASSWTGQGGGYTF